Following are 7 T cell receptor beta chains from one sample sequenced in a study of T cell responses to AZD1222 COVID-19 vaccine. Generated by immunoSEQ multiplex PCR, the TCRdb table keeps only in-frame clones and is missing some. The table shows about 94,000 clones, with more than 70% occurring only once. The sample was peripheral blood, taken on day 0 of AZD1222 vaccination. Source of these receptors: an adult in good health.

The chain joins TRBV3-1 (or the pseudogene TRBV3-2) to TRBJ1-2, with D unclear. CDR1 is LGHDT and CDR2 is YNNKEL in the germline V gene (reference sequence). Trimming stripped 4 bases from V and 2 bases from J, with 11 bases between. The CDR3 has 14 amino acids. The CDR3 region is CASSPEPGNYGYTF. CDR3 in DNA: TGTGCCAGCAGCCCCGAACCCGGGAACTATGGCTACACCTTC.

The chain carries TRBV2 and TRBJ2-2; TRBD1 or TRBD2 may be the D gene (5 bases each). V lost 6 bases, J lost 6 bases, and 5 bases lay in between. Germline V CDR1 and CDR2: SNHLY, FYNNEI. This CDR3 spans 11 amino acids. The CDR3 nucleotides read TGTGCCAGCAGGGGACCCGGGGAGCTGTTTTTT. Translation gives CASRGPGELFF. Variable domain in full (rest from reference TRBV2 and TRBJ2-2): EPEVTQTPSHQVTQMGQEVILRCVPISNHLYFYWYRQILGQKVEFLVSFYNNEISEKSEIFDDQFSVERPDGSNFTLKIRSTKLEDSAMYFCASRGPGELFFGEGSRLTVL.

This chain links TRBV7-2 with TRBJ1-4; D not resolved. The CDR3 is 14 residues long. Germline lookup yields CDR1 SGHTA and CDR2 FQGNSA. The V end was cut by 1 base, the J end by 3 bases, with 6 bases between. Here the CDR3 DNA reads TGTGCCAGCAGCTTAGGCAGTGCTAATGAAAAACTGTTTTTT. The encoded protein is CASSLGSANEKLFF. Filled out from reference TRBV7-2 and TRBJ1-4, the complete variable domain reads GAGVSQSPSNKVTEKGKDVELRCDPISGHTALYWYRQSLGQGLEFLIYFQGNSAPDKSGLPSDRFSAERTGGSVSTLTIQRTQQEDSAVYLCASSLGSANEKLFFGSGTQLSVL.

CDR3 residues: CASSSDDRGGNQPQHF. CDR3 coding DNA: TGTGCCAGCAGCTCCGATGACAGGGGGGGTAATCAGCCCCAGCATTTT. This chain uses TRBV6-6 with TRBJ1-5; 9 nucleotides agree with TRBD1. The V gene's germline CDR1 is MNHNY and CDR2 SVGAGI (reference sequence). The CDR3 runs to 16 residues. V shed 6 bases and J 4 bases; nucleotides not matched to a gene: 10.

The table lists this clone with a count of one. V is TRBV14 and J is TRBJ1-1; TRBD1 is a possible D gene (5 bases). V lost 3 bases to trimming and J lost 5 bases, with 16 bases between them. This CDR3 has 15 amino acids. Germline V gene sequence: CDR1 SGHDN, CDR2 FVKESK. The DNA of the CDR3 is TGTGCCAGCAGCCACTTAGCGGGGGGAGGGACTGAAGCTTTCTTT. This encodes CASSHLAGGGTEAFF.

This chain joins TRBV2 and TRBJ2-1; 7 bases fit TRBD1. The CDR3 covers 11 residues. V shed 5 bases, J shed 13 bases, and the junction held 5 bases outside the gene matches. CDR1 and CDR2 (germline): SNHLY, FYNNEI. The chain's CDR3 is CASSLRDSQFF. In nucleotides, the CDR3 is TGTGCCAGCAGTCTCCGGGACAGTCAGTTCTTC.

The chain employs TRBV6-2 or TRBV6-3 and TRBJ1-1; D remains ambiguous. Trimming shortened V by 3 bases and J by 1 base, and 6 bases separated the two germline ends. Germline V CDR1 and CDR2: MNHEY, SVGEGT. This CDR3 has 13 amino acids. CDR3 protein: CASSYWPNTEAFF. In nucleotides, the CDR3 is TGTGCCAGCAGTTATTGGCCGAACACTGAAGCTTTCTTT.